This T cell receptor beta chain was recorded in a study of CXCR3-negative and CXCR3-positive naive CD8 T cells (dated by TCRdb to the late 2010s). A note on the overall study: In total, 110 million to 150 million TRB reads were obtained, corresponding to roughly 1.5 +/- 0.3 million reads per library. Data from around 11 donors, pooled across two independent experiments, went into the diversity and physicochemical repertoire analyses. The TRBV-TRBJ cluster analysis covered naive subsets from 5 or 6 donors and memory cells from 3 donors. General conclusions and limits of the study: Because surface CD5, which has been linked to self-reactivity in mice, was comparable between naive subsets, TCR interaction strength was also inferred from TRB CDR3 physicochemical properties. TRBV-TRBJ usage was similar between naive CXCR3-negative and CXCR3-positive cells from the same donor, while memory cells showed distinct patterns. CXCR3 expression partially decreased after cryopreservation, so most assays used freshly isolated PBMCs. Repertoire diversity was comparably high in both naive subsets but much lower in memory CD8+ T cells. Compared with CXCR3-negative naive cells, CXCR3-positive naive cells had TRB CDR3s with higher hydrophobicity (lower Kidera factor 4), lower energy, and higher strength and volume indices.

Each CD8+ T cell subset was flow-sorted in triplicate, and 300,000 or so cells per subset were placed directly into RLT lysis buffer. Naive CD8+ T cells were defined stringently as CD45RO-CCR7+CD27+CD95- to exclude memory contaminants. Standard density gradient centrifugation was used to isolate peripheral blood mononuclear cells from buffy coats. Naive CXCR3-negative and CXCR3-positive CD8+ T cells were flow-sorted using a FACSAria III. Total RNA was extracted from sorted cells with an RNeasy Mini Kit. Concerning this clonotype itself: Its cognate antigen has yet to be identified.

The CDR3 measures 12 amino acids from cysteine to phenylalanine. The nucleotide record is missing. The germline V gene specifies MNHEY as CDR1 and SVGAGI as CDR2. Sequencing took place on a NextSeq 550. The Human TCR Profiling Kit (MiLaboratory) was used to prepare UMI-labeled 5' RACE TRB cDNA libraries. cDNA synthesis used the entire amount of extracted RNA, and PCR amplification then used the entire amount of cDNA produced. Libraries were prepared in parallel using an identical number of PCR cycles. On the authors' methods: About 53,000 +/- 10,000 unique UMI-labeled TRB cDNA molecules per library were extracted with MIGEC and MiXCR, with at least two reads per UMI required. On average, each library contained approximately 40,000 +/- 10,000 functional in-frame TRB CDR3 nucleotide clonotypes without stop codons. After downsampling to 5000 UMI-labeled TRB molecules per sample, diversity metrics such as normalized Shannon-Wiener and Chao1 were calculated in VDJtools. For the central five CDR3 residues, VDJtools calculated physicochemical properties weighted by clonotype size, namely interaction energy, strength, volume and Kidera factor 4. TCRdb reprocessed the reads, so every CDR3 protein sequence counts as one entry and DNA is not shown. The V and J calls were determined by TCRdb, not by the authors. The table held for this sample gives 70,000 to 95,000 distinct CDR3 sequences. 1.7% of the sample lies in the top ten.

Material: naive CXCR3- CD8+ T cells from blood. Per the publication, the cell subset or site label means: CD45RO-CCR7+CD27+CD95- naive CD8+ T cells lacking CXCR3 (TNR3-). The receptor chain draws on TRBV6-5 and TRBJ2-2; TCRdb calls TRBD1, which cannot be checked without DNA. This TCR came from a human donor in good health. Some clones in this sample may be carry-over from other donors' samples. CDR3 region: CASEGAPGELFF.